This section outlines one T cell receptor beta chain sequence together with its context. It has no known antigen specificity. Base qualities are not at hand, and no much larger clone is one base apart. TCRbeta CDR3 regions were amplified from genomic DNA by means of the immunoSEQ Assay, a bias-controlled multiplex PCR. The study's own analysis went as follows. The number of nucleated cells in each sample was estimated from the amplification of reference gene primers within the assay. To quantify the absolute abundance of each unique TCRbeta CDR3 rearrangement, sequence reads were collapsed and filtered. For each sample, productive Simpson clonality was calculated as the square root of Simpson's diversity index across productive rearrangements. This immuneACCESS table, as held by TCRdb, lists in-frame sequences with V and J called but not all clones. Of the missing ones, under half trace to an unresolved V gene in checked studies; the others have no known cause. From that table come the V and J calls and clone size; the DNA was used to work out D and trimming. Across this sample there are about 74,000 clones, with 84% seen only once. Over 35% of the sample comes from the top ten.

This specimen belongs to a study of blood T cell repertoires in COVID-19 (dated by TCRdb to 2018 to 2021). About the study as a whole: Samples from collaborators originated in the United States, Italy and Spain and spanned both the acute and convalescent phases of COVID-19. Where available, HLA class I and class II types were obtained from metadata supplied by the sample provider rather than from assay-based typing. The material from the prospective study consisted of cDNA or gDNA derived from T cells, B-cell-depleted T cells, or PBMCs. The repertoires were released in a freely available public database meant as a resource for research on the immune response to SARS-CoV-2. The dataset comprised deeply sampled blood TCRbeta repertoires from subjects exposed to, actively infected with, or recovered from COVID-19. The samples were drawn from the first 160 participants of the ongoing ImmuneRACE study and from more than 1,000 subjects provided by 6 global collaborators. Sample metadata almost always included a de-identified subject ID, COVID-19 status, age in years and sex.

The collaborating institutions used their own protocols to collect whole blood in K2EDTA tubes. Collaborator samples were shipped for TCRbeta analysis as frozen whole blood, isolated PBMCs, or DNA extracted from either sample type. General findings and caveats noted by the study authors: The amount of clinical and demographic metadata varied by source and participant and was provided uncurated.

This receptor was identified in a man aged 70-80 years with acute or convalescent COVID-19. The sequenced sample consisted of peripheral blood.

The DNA sequence is given as TGTGCCAGCAGTGTTCTCGGGGAGCTGTTTTTT. Its amino acids are CASSVLGELFF. The chain uses TRBV2 and TRBJ2-2; no confident D gene assignment can be made. For CDR1 and CDR2, the germline V gene lists SNHLY and FYNNEI. Including cysteine and phenylalanine, the CDR3 has 11 amino acids. Solely the CDR3 DNA is kept, with 33 bases framed from the first base. Trimming costs V 4 bases and J 7 bases, and their ends lie 4 bases apart.